Listed below are T cell receptor beta chains from one sample, sequenced in a study of T-cell memory formation after mild COVID-19. MiXCR, run by TCRdb on the 5' RACE reads, gives a single entry per CDR3 protein. This table has fewer than 600,000 distinct CDR3 sequences, roughly 21% appearing once. Sequences were obtained from PBMCs or a T cell subset sorted from them (not recorded which). The receptors shown here come from an adult woman who had mild COVID-19 (a few samples of this study predate the infection). Cell type and time point are not known. Both conserved end residues are part of each CDR3.

>TRBJ2-7|TRBV12-3/TRBV12-4
CASSFGGGSYEQYF
>TRBJ1-6|TRBV6-5
CASSQGQGKAPLHF
>TRBJ2-6|TRBV5-1
CASSLVRQAYSGANVLTF
>TRBJ2-5|TRBV27
CASSFVAGRRETQYF
>TRBJ2-1|TRBV5-1
CASSPHDSGTGLYNEQFF
>TRBJ2-7|TRBV18
CASSPPGRGGEQYF
>TRBJ1-1|TRBV7-9
CASSYLPRDREGEAFF
>TRBJ2-3|TRBV7-9
CASSPLAGGSTDTQYF
>TRBJ1-6|TRBV4-1
CASSLRRDNSPLHF
>TRBJ2-5|TRBV5-4
CASSFSGLKETQYF
>TRBJ1-2|TRBV15
CATSRVLQGRYGYTF
>TRBJ2-6|TRBV20-1
CSAPGPLLSGANVLTF
>TRBJ2-7|TRBV6-2/TRBV6-3
CASRTGLAVAEQYF
>TRBJ1-1|TRBV10-3
CAISVKGDGTEAFF
>TRBJ2-7|TRBV3-1
CASSQGLAASGEQYF
>TRBJ2-6|TRBV11-3
CASSEQSSGANVLTF
>TRBJ2-7|TRBV24-1
CATSDSKTHEQYF
>TRBJ1-1|TRBV29-1
CSASPPGANTEAFF
>TRBJ2-3|TRBV24-1
CATSDLTRDTQYF
>TRBJ2-3|TRBV7-8
CASSLVGGELSDTQYF
>TRBJ2-1|TRBV10-3
CATAATSGSSYNEQFF
>TRBJ1-2|TRBV20-1
CSATMDGTNYGYTF
>TRBJ2-2|TRBV7-2
CASSFGQGNTGELFF
>TRBJ1-2|TRBV12-3/TRBV12-4
CASSFLGGPSYGYTF
>TRBJ2-3|TRBV7-9
CASSAPGPQFTADTQYF
>TRBJ2-7|TRBV9
CASSVTGLGDYEQYF
>TRBJ2-1|TRBV20-1
CSARVVASGSEQFF
>TRBJ2-5|TRBV7-8
CASTRTSVLETQYF
>TRBJ2-1|TRBV5-1
CASSLLWAGDYDNEQFF
>TRBJ1-1|TRBV7-3
CASSLGDLGTEAFF
>TRBJ1-2|TRBV13
CASSLLRGALTGYGYTF
>TRBJ2-7|TRBV10-3
CAIRQGQGSGEQYF
>TRBJ2-4|TRBV6-6
CASSRGQASGQPKNIQYF
>TRBJ2-1|TRBV12-3/TRBV12-4
CASIVGRTSGRNFYNEQFF
>TRBJ1-1|TRBV7-9
CASSLAGGIMGTEAFF
>TRBJ2-2|TRBV2
CASTLLREAGELFF
>TRBJ2-7|TRBV6-5
CASSYDGVPPYEQYF
>TRBJ1-5|TRBV7-2
CASSLAARSNQPQHF
>TRBJ2-1|TRBV7-2
CASSFPSGGNEQFF
>TRBJ2-1|TRBV9
CASSTTTGGNEQFF
>TRBJ2-7|TRBV6-5
CASSRPPGHLVTYEQYF
>TRBJ1-2|TRBV12-3/TRBV12-4
CASSFSRDGYTF
>TRBJ1-1|TRBV30
CAWSSPTENTEAFF
>TRBJ2-3|TRBV9
CASSVDAGGLDTQYF
>TRBJ2-7|TRBV7-9
CASSLEGRGYEQYF
>TRBJ2-3|TRBV7-2
CASSLIGTSRQDTQYF
>TRBJ2-7|TRBV21-1
CASSVRTGVDQAYEQYF
>TRBJ2-3|TRBV20-1
CSAGRGVNTDTQYF
>TRBJ2-1|TRBV6-6
CASSWTVGESYNEQFF
>TRBJ2-5|TRBV4-2
CASSQAWDRGQETQYF
>TRBJ2-7|TRBV28
CASTEARGSYEQYF
>TRBJ2-7|TRBV27
CASAGWGETREQYF
>TRBJ1-1|TRBV7-9
CASSLQTGAFF
>TRBJ2-7|TRBV7-9
CASSATGDEQYF
>TRBJ2-3|TRBV25-1
CASSSGGRTAADTQYF
>TRBJ2-7|TRBV5-1
CASSQGLAGASDEQYF
>TRBJ1-1|TRBV19
CASSSGVTEAFF
>TRBJ2-1|TRBV18
CASSPLGQGVNNEQFF
>TRBJ1-1|TRBV29-1
CSVPSTPNTEAFF
>TRBJ1-5|TRBV20-1
CSTGTGGGGNQPQHF